One sample yielded the 27 T cell receptor beta chains listed below, sequenced in a study of OX40 agonist ivuxolimab in advanced cancers. Clones were read by immunoSEQ multiplex PCR, and TCRdb kept only the in-frame ones, dropping some. The sample comprises over 85,000 clones, approximately 90% of which are singletons, and 0.27% rests with the top ten. The sample here was CD4+ or CD8+ T cells sorted from blood, taken in a trial of the OX40 agonist ivuxolimab. The receptors come from an adult with an advanced solid tumor such as melanoma, head and neck, liver or kidney cancer.

The rearrangement uses TRBV5-4 and TRBJ2-1; D ambiguous. This CDR3 is built from 14 residues. Germline V gene sequence: CDR1 SGHNT, CDR2 YYREEE (reference sequence). V lost 2 bases and J 4 bases, leaving 10 bases between the germline ends. The DNA of the CDR3 is TGTGCCAGCAGCTTACGAGGTTTTTACAATGAGCAGTTCTTC. Translation gives CASSLRGFYNEQFF.

In this sample, this clone turned up once. J is TRBJ2-2 and V is TRBV21-1; the table calls TRBD2, which could not be checked here. TRBV21-1 is recorded as a pseudogene. This CDR3 contains 17 residues. The CDR3 sequence: CASSKATGGGATGELFF. CDR3 sequence (DNA): TGTGCCAGCAGCAAAGCGACAGGCGGGGGGGCTACCGGGGAGCTGTTTTTT.

The chain is built from TRBV2 and TRBJ2-7, with 7 bases that match TRBD1. The J segment lost 12 bases and the V segment lost 6 bases, leaving 8 bases of the junction unmatched. Germline V CDR1 and CDR2: SNHLY, FYNNEI. The CDR3 sequence is 11 residues long. DNA of the CDR3: TGTGCCAGCAGATATCGGACAGGCTCGTACTTC. Protein sequence: CASRYRTGSYF.

This sequence joins TRBV18 and TRBJ2-3; D remains unclear. The germline gives CDR1 KGHSH, CDR2 LQKENI. This CDR3 is built from 17 residues. V lost 0 bases and J lost 1, with 14 bases in between. As DNA, the CDR3 is TGTGCCAGCTCACCACCTAGTAGGACGGGTCGCACAGATACGCAGTATTTT. It specifies CASSPPSRTGRTDTQYF.

The chain carries TRBV7-3 and TRBJ2-2; TRBD1 matches at 10 bases. CDR3 length: 15 amino acids. CDR1 and CDR2 from the germline V gene are SGHTA and FQGTGA. With V trimmed by 6 bases and J by 6 bases, 7 bases remained unmatched. The CDR3 nucleotides are TGTGCCAGCAGGTCGGGACAGGGGAGTGCCGGGGAGCTGTTTTTT. Encoded protein: CASRSGQGSAGELFF.

The chain has TRBV7-2 and TRBJ2-5; no clear D gene. CDR1 is SGHTA, CDR2 FQGNSA, per germline. Trimming pared 5 bases from V and 7 bases from J, leaving 8 bases between. This CDR3 region has 11 residues. The CDR3 DNA follows: TGTGCCAGCAGCGTACCAGGGACCCAGTACTTC. Translated, it gives CASSVPGTQYF.

The chain links TRBV28 to TRBJ1-4, with a possible D match to TRBD1 (5 bases). The germline gives CDR1 MDHEN, CDR2 SYDVKM. The CDR3 loop spans 14 amino acids. The V gene lost 5 bases and the J gene lost 8 bases, with 15 bases spanning the gap. The CDR3 nucleotides are TGTGCCAGCAGTCCGCCGGTCCGGGGGGAAAAACTGTTTTTT. Protein product: CASSPPVRGEKLFF.

The chain employs TRBV7-2 and TRBJ2-1; TRBD2 aligns across 11 bases. The trim removed 0 bases at V and 7 bases at J, leaving 8 bases unmatched. CDR1 and CDR2 from the germline V gene are SGHTA and FQGNSA. This CDR3 has 17 residues. The chain's CDR3 is CASSLAHLAGGRNEQFF. CDR3 sequence (DNA): TGTGCCAGCAGCTTAGCCCACTTAGCGGGAGGGAGGAATGAGCAGTTCTTC. Full variable domain (remainder filled in from reference TRBV7-2 and TRBJ2-1): GAGVSQSPSNKVTEKGKDVELRCDPISGHTALYWYRQSLGQGLEFLIYFQGNSAPDKSGLPSDRFSAERTGGSVSTLTIQRTQQEDSAVYLCASSLAHLAGGRNEQFFGPGTRLTVL.

CDR3 coding DNA: TGTGCCAGCAGCTTAGTGGGCGCGGACACTGAAGCTTTCTTT. This sequence encodes CASSLVGADTEAFF. The V gene is TRBV7-9, the J gene TRBJ1-1; D unresolved. The CDR3 runs to 14 residues. Germline CDR1 reads SEHNR; CDR2 reads FQNEAQ (reference sequence). Trimming took 1 base from V and 3 from J, leaving 9 bases between them. The full variable domain, its missing parts supplied by reference TRBV7-9 and TRBJ1-1, is DTGVSQNPRHKITKRGQNVTFRCDPISEHNRLYWYRQTLGQGPEFLTYFQNEAQLEKSRLLSDRFSAERPKGSFSTLEIQRTEQGDSAMYLCASSLVGADTEAFFGQGTRLTVV.

The V and J genes are TRBV10-3 and TRBJ2-1; D tentatively reads TRBD1 or TRBD2 (6 bases each). Germline lookup yields CDR1 ENHRY and CDR2 SYGVKD. CDR3 length: 11 residues. The germline V and J ends were trimmed by 10 bases and 10 bases, with 14 bases remaining between them. CDR3 loop: CATRGGYEQFF. The CDR3 DNA follows: TGTGCCACTCGAGGGGGGTACGAGCAGTTCTTC.

This clone appeared a single time. The CDR3 region is CASSLGRGSTDTQYF. Written as DNA, the CDR3 is TGTGCCAGCAGCTTGGGGCGGGGGAGCACAGATACGCAGTATTTT. J is TRBJ2-3 and V is TRBV5-5; 7 nucleotides agree with TRBD2. The V gene end was trimmed by 0 bases and the J gene end by 0 bases; junction bases not matched to a gene: 1. This CDR3 has 15 residues. In germline, CDR1 is SGHKS, CDR2 YYEKEE (reference sequence).

The genes are TRBV7-2 and TRBJ2-5; TRBD2 agrees at 8 bases. From germline, CDR1 is SGHTA and CDR2 FQGNSA. CDR3 length: 15 residues. V gave up 4 bases and J gave up 2 bases; unmatched junction bases: 6. CDR3 residues: CASSSRVAGQETQYF. The CDR3 region has the DNA TGTGCCAGCAGCTCCCGGGTAGCGGGACAAGAGACCCAGTACTTC. Combining the CDR3 with reference TRBV7-2 and TRBJ2-5 gives the whole variable domain GAGVSQSPSNKVTEKGKDVELRCDPISGHTALYWYRQSLGQGLEFLIYFQGNSAPDKSGLPSDRFSAERTGGSVSTLTIQRTQQEDSAVYLCASSSRVAGQETQYFGPGTRLLVL.

This clone appeared a single time. The genes are TRBV19 and TRBJ2-3; tentatively, D is TRBD1 (6 bases). Trimming took 2 bases from V and 5 from J, leaving 26 bases between them. Germline V lookup: CDR1 LNHDA, CDR2 SQIVND (reference sequence). This CDR3 has 19 amino acids. The CDR3 DNA sequence: TGTGCCAGTAGTATACTTGGCTTAATTGGCGGCAGAGGGGGAGATACGCAGTATTTT. It yields the protein CASSILGLIGGRGGDTQYF.

This chain connects TRBV15 to TRBJ2-6; 10 nucleotides match TRBD1. V lost 0 bases to trimming and J lost 8 bases; unmatched junction nucleotides: 7. Germline-derived CDR1 and CDR2 are LNHNV and YYDKDF (reference sequence). This CDR3 spans 17 amino acids. The CDR3 DNA reads as TGTGCCACCAGCAGAGATACCGGGACAGGGGTTTCCAACGTCCTGACTTTC. Residues: CATSRDTGTGVSNVLTF.

The chain uses TRBV9 and TRBJ2-1; 7 bases line up with TRBD1. From germline, CDR1 is SGDLS and CDR2 YYNGEE. This CDR3 is built from 15 residues. After removal of 4 bases from V and 6 bases from J, the junction contained 10 bases not matched to a gene. The CDR3 protein is CASSPDRAPGNEQFF. CDR3 sequence (DNA): TGTGCCAGCAGCCCCGACAGGGCACCGGGCAATGAGCAGTTCTTC.

The V and J genes are TRBV7-9 and TRBJ2-2; maybe TRBD2 (6 bases). The CDR3 is 14 amino acids. Germline-derived CDR1 and CDR2 are SEHNR and FQNEAQ (reference sequence). Trimming removed 5 bases from V and 6 bases from J, with 13 bases in between. Here the CDR3 DNA reads TGTGCCAGCAGCATAGGAGGGCCCGCCGGGGAGCTGTTTTTT. It yields the protein CASSIGGPAGELFF.

This clone was recorded once. This chain uses TRBV6-5 with TRBJ2-7; D gene unclear. Germline V gives CDR1 MNHEY, CDR2 SVGAGI. CDR3 length: 14 residues. V lost 4 bases, J lost 3 bases, and 13 bases lay in between. The CDR3 here is CASSFGAQSYEQYF. Here the CDR3 DNA reads TGTGCCAGCAGTTTTGGAGCCCAGAGCTACGAGCAGTACTTC.

The chain carries TRBV7-2 and TRBJ1-1; tentative D call: TRBD1 (6 bases). The ends were cut back, 1 base at V and 1 base at J, with 10 bases in the middle. Germline CDR1 reads SGHTA; CDR2 reads FQGNSA. The CDR3 extends over 15 amino acids. The CDR3 loop reads CASSLDRGANTEAFF. CDR3 sequence (DNA): TGTGCCAGCAGCTTAGATCGGGGGGCGAACACTGAAGCTTTCTTT.

V is TRBV5-8 and J is TRBJ2-1; D unresolved. The V and J ends lost 3 bases and 0 bases respectively, with 10 bases between them. The CDR3 loop spans 15 amino acids. Germline V CDR1 and CDR2: SGHTS, YDEGEE. The CDR3 coding sequence is TGTGCCAGCAGCTGGGCTAGGAGCTCCTACAATGAGCAGTTCTTC. The encoded protein is CASSWARSSYNEQFF. Based on the CDR3 plus reference TRBV5-8 and TRBJ2-1, the full variable domain is EAGVTQSPTHLIKTRGQQATLRCSPISGHTSVYWYQQALGLGLQFLLWYDEGEERNRGNFPPRFSGRQFPNYSSELNVNALELEDSALYLCASSWARSSYNEQFFGPGTRLTVL.

This chain joins TRBV4-3 and TRBJ2-7; a possible D gene is TRBD2 (5 bases). Germline V CDR1 and CDR2: LGHNA, YSLEER. Trimming cost V 0 bases and J 4 bases, with 13 bases left between them. The CDR3 is 15 amino acids. The DNA of the CDR3 is TGCGCCAGCAGCCAAGAGAGGGCGAGAGAGTACGAGCAGTACTTC. It specifies CASSQERAREYEQYF.

The V and J genes are TRBV2 and TRBJ1-4; 9 bases line up with TRBD1. The V segment lost 7 bases and the J segment 6 bases; nucleotides outside the gene matches: 6. Germline V gene data show CDR1 as SNHLY and CDR2 as FYNNEI. The CDR3 loop spans 14 amino acids. The CDR3 coding sequence is TGTGCCAGCAAGCAGGACAGGGGAGATGAAAAACTGTTTTTT. This gives the protein CASKQDRGDEKLFF.

The V call is TRBV7-2, the J call TRBJ2-3; TRBD1 matches at 7 bases. This CDR3 has 17 residues. Germline lookup yields CDR1 SGHTA and CDR2 FQGNSA. The V gene end was trimmed by 5 bases and the J gene end by 0 bases; junction bases not matched to a gene: 11. The CDR3 sequence is CASSLQGTRFSTDTQYF. The CDR3 DNA reads as TGTGCCAGCAGCCTACAGGGGACCAGATTTAGCACAGATACGCAGTATTTT.

The chain couples TRBV27 to TRBJ2-7; no reliable D call. This CDR3 is built from 11 residues. Trimming removed 4 bases from V and 2 bases from J, with 3 bases in between. The germline V gene has CDR1 MNHEY and CDR2 SMNVEV (reference sequence). The CDR3, as DNA: TGTGCCAGCAGTTCCCCCTACGAGCAGTACTTC. This codes for CASSSPYEQYF.

This clone has a single count. This chain joins TRBV30 and TRBJ2-7; 8 bases are a match to TRBD1. The CDR3 contains 14 residues. Per the germline V gene, CDR1 is GTSNPN and CDR2 is SVGIG (reference sequence). Losses at the gene ends were 4 bases for V and 4 bases for J; bases not matched to a gene: 9. CDR3 region: CAWKPGQEIYEQYF. For the CDR3, the DNA is TGTGCCTGGAAACCGGGACAGGAAATTTACGAGCAGTACTTC.

Concerning this clone: The sample contains more than one DNA sequence encoding this CDR3. V and J are TRBV6-6 and TRBJ1-2; D remains unclear. V lost 0 bases, J lost 8 bases, and 7 bases lay in between. This CDR3 is 12 amino acids long. Looked up from germline, CDR1 is MNHNY and CDR2 is SVGAGI (reference sequence). The chain's CDR3 is CASSYSGEGYTF. The DNA of the CDR3 is TGTGCCAGCAGTTACTCCGGGGAAGGCTACACCTTC.

The chain joins TRBV28 to TRBJ2-2, with D perhaps matching TRBD2 (6 bases). V shed 8 bases and J shed 2 bases, with 15 bases lying between them. This CDR3 is 15 amino acids long. Germline CDR1 reads MDHEN; CDR2 reads SYDVKM. The chain's CDR3 is CASESSDLNTGELFF. DNA of the CDR3: TGTGCCAGCGAGTCTAGCGACCTAAACACCGGGGAGCTGTTTTTT.

This CDR3 is CASQEGRGLNTEAFF. CDR3 bases: TGCGCCAGCCAGGAGGGCAGGGGCTTGAACACTGAAGCTTTCTTT. The V gene is TRBV5-1, the J gene TRBJ1-1; a possible D gene is TRBD1 (6 bases). This CDR3 spans 15 amino acids. In germline, CDR1 is SGHRS, CDR2 YFSETQ. Trimming shortened V by 7 bases and J by 0 bases, and 16 bases separated the two germline ends.